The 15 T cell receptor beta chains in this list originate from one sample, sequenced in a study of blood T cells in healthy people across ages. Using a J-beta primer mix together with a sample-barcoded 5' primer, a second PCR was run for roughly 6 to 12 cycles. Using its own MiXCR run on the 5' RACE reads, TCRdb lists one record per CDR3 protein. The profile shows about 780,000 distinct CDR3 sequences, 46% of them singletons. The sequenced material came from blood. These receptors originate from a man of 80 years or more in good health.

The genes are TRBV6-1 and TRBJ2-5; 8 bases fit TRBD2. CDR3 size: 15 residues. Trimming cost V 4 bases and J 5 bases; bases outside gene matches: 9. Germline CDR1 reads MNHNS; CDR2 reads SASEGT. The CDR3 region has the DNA TGTGCCAGCAGTGGTCTAGCGGGCTCCCTGGAGACCCAGTACTTC. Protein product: CASSGLAGSLETQYF.

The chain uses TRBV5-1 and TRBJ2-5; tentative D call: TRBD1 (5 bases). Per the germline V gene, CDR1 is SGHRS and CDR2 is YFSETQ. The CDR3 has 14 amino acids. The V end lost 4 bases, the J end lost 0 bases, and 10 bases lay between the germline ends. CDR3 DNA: TGCGCCAGCAGCCGTGACAGTTACCAAGAGACCCAGTACTTC. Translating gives CASSRDSYQETQYF.

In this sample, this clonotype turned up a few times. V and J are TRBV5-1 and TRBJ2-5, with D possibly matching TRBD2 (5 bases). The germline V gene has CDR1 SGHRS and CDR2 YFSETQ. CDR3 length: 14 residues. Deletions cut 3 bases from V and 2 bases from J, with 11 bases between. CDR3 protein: CASSSIGVQETQYF. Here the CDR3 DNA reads TGCGCCAGCAGCTCCATCGGGGTGCAAGAGACCCAGTACTTC.

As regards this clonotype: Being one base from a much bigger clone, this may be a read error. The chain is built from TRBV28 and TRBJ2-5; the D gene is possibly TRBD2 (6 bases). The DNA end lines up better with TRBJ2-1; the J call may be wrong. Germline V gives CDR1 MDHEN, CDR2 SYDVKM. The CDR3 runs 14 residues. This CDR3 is CASTVEGNQETQFF. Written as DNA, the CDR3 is TGTGCCAGCACCGTGGAGGGCAACCAAGAGACCCAGTTCTTC.

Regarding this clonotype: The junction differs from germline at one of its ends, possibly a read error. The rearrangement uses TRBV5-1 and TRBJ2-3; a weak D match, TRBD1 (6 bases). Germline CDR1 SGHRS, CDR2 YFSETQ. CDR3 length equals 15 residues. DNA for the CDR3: TGCGCCAGCAGCTTAGAGGACAGAAACACAGATGCGCAGTATTTT. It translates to CASSLEDRNTDAQYF.

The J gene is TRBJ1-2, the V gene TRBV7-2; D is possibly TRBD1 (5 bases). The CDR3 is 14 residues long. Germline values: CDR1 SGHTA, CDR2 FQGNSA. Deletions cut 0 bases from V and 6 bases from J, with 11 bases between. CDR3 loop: CASSLASREDGYTF. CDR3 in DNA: TGTGCCAGCAGCTTAGCCTCCAGGGAGGATGGCTACACCTTC.

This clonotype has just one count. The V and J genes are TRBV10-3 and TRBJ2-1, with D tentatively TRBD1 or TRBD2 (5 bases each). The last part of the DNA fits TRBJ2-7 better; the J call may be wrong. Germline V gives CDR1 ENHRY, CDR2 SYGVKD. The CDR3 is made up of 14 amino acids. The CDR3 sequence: CAISENGAGNEQYF. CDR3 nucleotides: TGTGCCATCAGTGAAAACGGGGCGGGCAATGAGCAGTACTTC.

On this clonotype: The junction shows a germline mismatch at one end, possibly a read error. The CDR3: CASSLSGMSSYEQCF. CDR3 coding DNA: TGTGCCAGCAGCCTTAGCGGGATGAGCTCCTACGAGCAGTGCTTC. V gene TRBV7-3 combines with J gene TRBJ2-5, with 8 bases identical to TRBD2. CDR3 length equals 15 residues. Germline values: CDR1 SGHTA, CDR2 FQGTGA. The entire variable domain, with the rest obtained from reference TRBV7-3 and TRBJ2-5, is as follows: GAGVSQTPSNKVTEKGKYVELRCDPISGHTALYWYRQSLGQGPEFLIYFQGTGAADDSGLPNDRFFAVRPEGSVSTLKIQRTERGDSAVYLCASSLSGMSSYEQCFGPGTRLLVL.

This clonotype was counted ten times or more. CDR3 coding DNA: TGTGCCAGCAGCCCCGGGACAGGGGTAAATACGCAGTATTTT. It is translated as CASSPGTGVNTQYF. The rearrangement joins TRBV7-2 to TRBJ2-3; the match to TRBD1 covers 10 bases. Germline values: CDR1 SGHTA, CDR2 FQGNSA. J was trimmed by 7 bases and V by 5 bases; bases with no gene match: 6. The CDR3 consists of 14 residues.

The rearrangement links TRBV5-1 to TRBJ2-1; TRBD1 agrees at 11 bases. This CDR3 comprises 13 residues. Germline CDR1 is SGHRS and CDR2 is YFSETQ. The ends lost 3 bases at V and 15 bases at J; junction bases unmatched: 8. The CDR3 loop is CASSWLPGQGAFF. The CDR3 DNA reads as TGCGCCAGCAGCTGGCTCCCCGGACAGGGGGCGTTCTTC. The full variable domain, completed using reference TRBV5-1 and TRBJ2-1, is KAGVTQTPRYLIKTRGQQVTLSCSPISGHRSVSWYQQTPGQGLQFLFEYFSETQRNKGNFPGRFSGRQFSNSRSEMNVSTLELGDSALYLCASSWLPGQGAFFGPGTRLTVL.

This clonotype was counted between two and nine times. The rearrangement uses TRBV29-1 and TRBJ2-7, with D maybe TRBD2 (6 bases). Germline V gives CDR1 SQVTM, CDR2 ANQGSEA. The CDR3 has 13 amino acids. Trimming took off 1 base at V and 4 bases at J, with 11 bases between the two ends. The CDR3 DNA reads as TGCAGCGTTGAAGGCGGGGCAGGGTACGAGCAGTACTTC. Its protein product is CSVEGGAGYEQYF.

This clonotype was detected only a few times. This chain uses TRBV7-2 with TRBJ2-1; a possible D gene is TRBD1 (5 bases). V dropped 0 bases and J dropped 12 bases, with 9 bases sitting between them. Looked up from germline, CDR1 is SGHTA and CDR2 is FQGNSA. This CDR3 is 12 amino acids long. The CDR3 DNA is TGTGCCAGCAGCTTAGCCCAGGGTGGGCAGTTCTTC. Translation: CASSLAQGGQFF.

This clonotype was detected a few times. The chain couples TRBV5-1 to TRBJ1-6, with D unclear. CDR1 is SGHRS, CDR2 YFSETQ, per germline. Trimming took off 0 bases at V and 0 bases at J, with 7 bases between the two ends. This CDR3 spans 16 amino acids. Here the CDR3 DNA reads TGCGCCAGCAGCTTGGAGAAGAGCTCCTATAATTCACCCCTCCACTTT. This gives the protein CASSLEKSSYNSPLHF.

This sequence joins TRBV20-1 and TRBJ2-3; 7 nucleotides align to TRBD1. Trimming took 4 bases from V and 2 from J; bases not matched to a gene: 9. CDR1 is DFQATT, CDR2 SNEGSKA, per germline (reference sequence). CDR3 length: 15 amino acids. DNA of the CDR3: TGCAGTGCTAAGAACCGGGACAGCCCCACAGATACGCAGTATTTT. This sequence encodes CSAKNRDSPTDTQYF.

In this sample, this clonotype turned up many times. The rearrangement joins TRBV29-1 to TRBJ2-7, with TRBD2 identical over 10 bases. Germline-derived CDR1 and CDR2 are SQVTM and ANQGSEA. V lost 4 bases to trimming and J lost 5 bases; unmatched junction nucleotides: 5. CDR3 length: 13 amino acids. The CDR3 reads CSVVTSGIHEQYF. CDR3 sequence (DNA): TGCAGCGTTGTTACTAGCGGGATACACGAGCAGTACTTC.